Following are 32 T cell receptor beta chains from one sample sequenced in a study of T-cell memory formation after mild COVID-19. TCRdb used MiXCR to reprocess the 5' RACE reads, holding one entry per CDR3 protein. The table lists 120,000 or so distinct CDR3 sequences, roughly 15% of them singletons. Specimen: PBMCs or a T cell subset sorted from them (not recorded which). The origin of the receptors is an adult woman who had mild COVID-19 (a few samples of this study predate the infection). Cell type and time point are not known.

V usage is TRBV20-1 and J usage is TRBJ2-1; 12 nucleotides line up with TRBD2. V trimming: 3 bases; J trimming: 3 bases; junction bases outside the gene matches: 9. This CDR3 comprises 17 residues. Germline V gene lookup returns CDR1 DFQATT and CDR2 SNEGSKA (reference sequence). The DNA for the CDR3 is TGCAGTGCTAGTGATCCTAGCGGGGGGGCAGACTACAATGAGCAGTTCTTC. Amino acids: CSASDPSGGADYNEQFF.

This chain joins TRBV20-1 and TRBJ1-1; D is undetermined. Germline V gene lookup returns CDR1 DFQATT and CDR2 SNEGSKA (reference sequence). Between the trimmed V and J ends, which lost 0 bases and 5 bases, there was a span of 13 bases. This CDR3 has 14 amino acids. The CDR3: CSAREGKGLTEAFF. The CDR3 DNA reads as TGCAGTGCTAGAGAAGGTAAAGGGCTAACTGAAGCTTTCTTT.

This clonotype was seen a few times. V and J are TRBV12-3 or TRBV12-4 and TRBJ1-5; perhaps TRBD1 as D (5 bases). The V end lost 5 bases, the J end lost 3 bases, and 14 bases lay between the germline ends. The CDR3 runs 15 residues. CDR3 sequence: CASSHSGHSNQPQHF. DNA of the CDR3: TGTGCCAGCAGTCACTCCGGACACTCCAATCAGCCCCAGCATTTT.

This clonotype was detected a few times. V usage is TRBV29-1 and J usage is TRBJ2-2; perhaps TRBD1 as D (6 bases). V was shortened by 4 bases and J by 4 bases, with 7 bases between the two germline ends. Germline V gene data show CDR1 as SQVTM and CDR2 as ANQGSEA. This CDR3 spans 12 amino acids. Written as DNA, the CDR3 is TGCAGCGTTGGAGGGGGCACCGGGGAGCTGTTTTTT. Translated: CSVGGGTGELFF.

This clonotype was detected only a few times. The genes are TRBV20-1 and TRBJ1-6; D remains ambiguous. The germline V gene encodes CDR1 DFQATT and CDR2 SNEGSKA (reference sequence). Trimming took off 0 bases at V and 14 bases at J, with 11 bases between the two ends. This CDR3 contains 12 residues. This CDR3 is CSARDRNGALHF. DNA of the CDR3: TGCAGTGCTAGAGACAGGAACGGAGCCCTCCACTTT.

This chain joins TRBV10-3 and TRBJ2-3; 8 bases align to TRBD2. The CDR3 covers 16 residues. Germline V gene lookup returns CDR1 ENHRY and CDR2 SYGVKD. J was trimmed by 1 base and V by 0 bases; bases with no gene match: 3. The CDR3 is CAISESGTRRTDTQYF. CDR3 sequence (DNA): TGTGCCATCAGTGAGTCCGGGACTAGGCGCACAGATACGCAGTATTTT.

The V gene is TRBV9, the J gene TRBJ2-3; no firm D call. Trimming pared 4 bases from V and 2 bases from J, leaving 14 bases between. The CDR3 has 15 amino acids. CDR1 SGDLS and CDR2 YYNGEE come from the germline V gene. The chain's CDR3 is CASSPFSDNTDTQYF. In DNA, the CDR3 is TGTGCCAGCAGCCCGTTCTCGGATAACACAGATACGCAGTATTTT.

This clonotype was seen at least ten times. The chain uses TRBV25-1 and TRBJ2-1; D not certain. CDR1 is MGHDK, CDR2 SYGVNS, per germline. V lost 3 bases and J lost 7, with 16 bases in between. The CDR3 length is 15 residues. CDR3: CASSDRDGLGNEQFF. CDR3 bases: TGTGCCAGCAGTGATCGCGACGGTCTAGGGAATGAGCAGTTCTTC.

The V gene is TRBV2, the J gene TRBJ2-7; D tentatively fits TRBD1 or TRBD2 (5 bases each). This CDR3 has 10 residues. V shed 6 bases and J shed 6 bases, with 6 bases lying between them. Germline V lookup: CDR1 SNHLY, CDR2 FYNNEI. The CDR3 nucleotides read TGTGCCAGCAGCGGGGCCGAGCAGTACTTC. This translates into CASSGAEQYF.

The sample holds a few counts of this clonotype. V and J are TRBV3-1 and TRBJ2-7, with 8 nucleotides matching TRBD2. Germline V gene data show CDR1 as LGHDT and CDR2 as YNNKEL (reference sequence). Trimming cost V 1 base and J 4 bases; bases outside gene matches: 6. The CDR3 runs 15 residues. The CDR3, as DNA: TGTGCCAGCAGCCAAGCGAACGGGAGGGAATACGAGCAGTACTTC. Translation: CASSQANGREYEQYF.

This clonotype was observed a few times. The chain links TRBV5-5 to TRBJ2-1, with 10 positions matching TRBD1. This CDR3 has 15 residues. Germline trimming cut 4 bases from V and 6 bases from J; bases unmatched to any gene: 7. Germline V gives CDR1 SGHKS, CDR2 YYEKEE (reference sequence). Here the CDR3 reads CASSAGTGASNEQFF. The CDR3 DNA sequence: TGTGCCAGCAGCGCCGGGACAGGGGCTTCCAATGAGCAGTTCTTC.

The table lists this clonotype with a few counts. This chain connects TRBV6-6 to TRBJ2-1, with D possibly being TRBD1 or TRBD2 (6 bases each). The germline CDR1 and CDR2 sequences are MNHNY and SVGAGI (reference sequence). Deletions cut 7 bases from V and 10 bases from J, with 17 bases between. There are 13 residues in the CDR3. The CDR3 loop is CASTKRGRGEQFF. The DNA for the CDR3 is TGTGCCAGCACCAAACGGGGGCGAGGAGAGCAGTTCTTC.

This chain links TRBV7-3 with TRBJ1-1, with TRBD1 matching over 10 bases. This CDR3 spans 17 amino acids. V shed 0 bases, J shed 3 bases, and the junction held 7 bases outside the gene matches. CDR1 is SGHTA and CDR2 is FQGTGA in the germline V gene. The CDR3 region has the DNA TGTGCCAGCAGCTTAACGAGTACAGGGACAGGGGACACTGAAGCTTTCTTT. Its translation: CASSLTSTGTGDTEAFF.

The V call is TRBV15, the J call TRBJ2-5; D may be TRBD1 (5 bases). The CDR3 is 14 residues long. Germline lookup yields CDR1 LNHNV and CDR2 YYDKDF (reference sequence). The V end was cut by 1 base, the J end by 0 bases, with 6 bases between. The CDR3 sequence: CATSRGQYQETQYF. The CDR3 region has the DNA TGTGCCACCAGCAGAGGACAGTACCAAGAGACCCAGTACTTC. The whole variable domain, filled in from reference TRBV15 and TRBJ2-5, reads DAMVIQNPRYQVTQFGKPVTLSCSQTLNHNVMYWYQQKSSQAPKLLFHYYDKDFNNEADTPDNFQSRRPNTSFCFLDIRSPGLGDTAMYLCATSRGQYQETQYFGPGTRLLVL.

The chain recombines TRBV6-2 or TRBV6-3 with TRBJ2-1; D ambiguous. There are 14 residues in the CDR3. V shed 6 bases and J shed 2 bases, with 11 bases lying between them. Germline CDR1 MNHEY, CDR2 SVGEGT. CDR3 coding DNA: TGTGCCAGCAGCCGGGCCCTAACCTACAATGAGCAGTTCTTC. The encoded protein is CASSRALTYNEQFF.

This clonotype was seen more than once but under ten times. The V call is TRBV20-1, the J call TRBJ1-1; D ambiguous. Trimming removed 6 bases at V and 1 base at J, with 9 bases between. Germline V gene data show CDR1 as DFQATT and CDR2 as SNEGSKA (reference sequence). The CDR3 is 12 residues long. The CDR3 here is CSAKEGNTEAFF. The CDR3, as DNA: TGCAGTGCCAAGGAAGGGAACACTGAAGCTTTCTTT.

This clonotype was counted a few times. The rearrangement links TRBV12-3 or TRBV12-4 to TRBJ1-2, with 7 bases aligning to TRBD1. The CDR3 has 15 residues. Unmatched junction bases numbered 7, after V lost 4 bases and J lost 2 bases. CDR3 sequence (DNA): TGTGCCAGCAGTTCCCCACAGGGGACGAACTATGGCTACACCTTC. Translation gives CASSSPQGTNYGYTF.

This clonotype was seen a few times. This chain connects TRBV5-1 to TRBJ2-1; 9 bases fit TRBD1. J gave up 2 bases and V 4 bases, and 7 bases lay outside the gene matches. CDR1 is SGHRS and CDR2 is YFSETQ in the germline V gene. The CDR3 length is 16 residues. For the CDR3, the DNA is TGCGCCAGCAGCCTGGGACAGGGAGAGCCCTACAATGAGCAGTTCTTC. This encodes CASSLGQGEPYNEQFF.

This clonotype appeared a few times. The V call is TRBV10-3, the J call TRBJ2-7; TRBD1 might be the D (6 bases). V was trimmed by 4 bases and J by 3 bases, leaving 22 bases between them. The CDR3 runs 17 residues. Germline-derived CDR1 and CDR2 are ENHRY and SYGVKD. In DNA form, the CDR3 reads TGTGCCATCAGTGGGACAGCCCCCGGACCAAGGTACTACGAGCAGTACTTC. Amino acids: CAISGTAPGPRYYEQYF.

V and J are TRBV6-5 and TRBJ2-7; no definite D call. Germline loops: CDR1 MNHEY, CDR2 SVGAGI. Trimming removed 10 bases from V and 0 bases from J, with 13 bases in between. The length of the CDR3 is 13 residues. CDR3: CATRPPGSYEQYF. CDR3 sequence (DNA): TGTGCCACCAGACCCCCGGGCTCCTACGAGCAGTACTTC.

The chain is built from TRBV20-1 and TRBJ1-1; TRBD1 might be the D (5 bases). Trimming removed 6 bases at V and 4 bases at J, with 15 bases between. Germline CDR1 is DFQATT and CDR2 is SNEGSKA (reference sequence). The CDR3 extends over 13 amino acids. The CDR3 is CSAPSGDLTEAFF. The CDR3 region has the DNA TGCAGTGCACCGAGCGGGGACCTCACTGAAGCTTTCTTT.

In its sample, this clonotype was seen a few times. The rearrangement links TRBV4-3 to TRBJ2-7; D possibly corresponds to TRBD1 (5 bases). In germline, CDR1 is LGHNA, CDR2 YSLEER. The CDR3 totals 16 residues. Trimming shortened V by 3 bases and J by 1 base, and 16 bases separated the two germline ends. The CDR3 DNA reads TGCGCCAGCAGCCAGGACAACCTAGGTTATTCCTACGAGCAGTACTTC. Its translation: CASSQDNLGYSYEQYF.

This clonotype was detected only a few times. The V call is TRBV9, the J call TRBJ2-7; 8 nucleotides line up with TRBD1. The CDR3 length is 14 residues. J lost 0 bases, V lost 3 bases, and 2 bases had no gene match. The germline gives CDR1 SGDLS, CDR2 YYNGEE. CDR3 sequence (DNA): TGTGCCAGCAGCGGGACAGGGAGCTCCTACGAGCAGTACTTC. Translating gives CASSGTGSSYEQYF.

The table lists this clonotype with a few counts. The chain couples TRBV25-1 to TRBJ2-5; tentatively, D is TRBD2 (5 bases). The germline V and J ends were trimmed by 4 bases and 7 bases, with 16 bases remaining between them. CDR3 length: 14 amino acids. Germline lookup yields CDR1 MGHDK and CDR2 SYGVNS. For the CDR3, the DNA is TGTGCCAGCAGTGGTCCCGGACGGGCGGGGACCCAGTACTTC. It is translated as CASSGPGRAGTQYF.

The V and J genes are TRBV4-3 and TRBJ2-3; no clear D gene. V shed 0 bases and J shed 2 bases, with 12 bases lying between them. The CDR3 runs 16 residues. The V gene's germline CDR1 is LGHNA and CDR2 YSLEER. As DNA, the CDR3 is TGCGCCAGCAGCCAAGATCTTAACAGATACACAGATACGCAGTATTTT. Translated: CASSQDLNRYTDTQYF.

The rearrangement uses TRBV12-3 or TRBV12-4 and TRBJ2-4, with 7 bases matching TRBD2. The length of the CDR3 is 13 residues. The V gene end was trimmed by 8 bases and the J gene end by 6 bases; junction bases not matched to a gene: 7. The CDR3 is CASRPGGGNIQYF. In DNA, the CDR3 is TGTGCCAGCCGGCCCGGCGGGGGAAACATTCAGTACTTC.

This chain links TRBV29-1 with TRBJ2-1; D is ambiguous. The CDR3 has 14 amino acids. V was shortened by 7 bases and J by 1 base, with 14 bases between the two germline ends. Germline loops: CDR1 SQVTM, CDR2 ANQGSEA. CDR3 sequence: CSASDRASYNEQFF. The CDR3 DNA reads as TGCAGCGCGAGTGACCGTGCATCCTACAATGAGCAGTTCTTC.

The table lists this clonotype with a few counts. The chain carries TRBV5-6 and TRBJ2-2, with 8 bases fitting TRBD1. The V gene end was trimmed by 4 bases and the J gene end by 7 bases; junction bases not matched to a gene: 15. The CDR3 length is 17 residues. The V gene's germline CDR1 is SGHDT and CDR2 YYEEEE. Written as DNA, the CDR3 is TGTGCCAGCAGCCTAGAATCGGACAGGGTATCTATCGGGGAGCTGTTTTTT. It is translated as CASSLESDRVSIGELFF. Full variable domain (outside the CDR3, taken from reference TRBV5-6 and TRBJ2-2): DAGVTQSPTHLIKTRGQQVTLRCSPKSGHDTVSWYQQALGQGPQFIFQYYEEEERQRGNFPDRFSGHQFPNYSSELNVNALLLGDSALYLCASSLESDRVSIGELFFGEGSRLTVL.

This clonotype was recorded a few times. The rearrangement joins TRBV4-2 to TRBJ2-2; no reliable D call. Germline CDR1 and CDR2: LGHNA and YNFKEQ. The V end lost 0 bases, the J end lost 7 bases, and 15 bases lay between the germline ends. The CDR3 is 16 amino acids. In nucleotides, the CDR3 is TGTGCCAGCAGCCAAGAGTCGGCGTTCAGGTTCGGGGAGCTGTTTTTT. Translating gives CASSQESAFRFGELFF.

The genes are TRBV19 and TRBJ1-4; TRBD1 matches 7 bases. Per the germline V gene, CDR1 is LNHDA and CDR2 is SQIVND (reference sequence). V was pared by 9 bases and J by 3 bases, with 4 bases of the junction left unmatched. The CDR3 has 13 amino acids. The CDR3 DNA sequence: TGTGCCAGCAGGGGGACAGCTAATGAAAAACTGTTTTTT. This translates into CASRGTANEKLFF.

In the case of this clonotype: Its ends do not fully match the called genes, so a read error is possible. The J gene is TRBJ2-1, the V gene TRBV24-1; the D is unclear. Germline V CDR1 and CDR2: KGHDR, SFDVKD. This CDR3 has 14 residues. The CDR3 region is CTTSDPDGYNEQFF. The CDR3 coding sequence is TGTACCACCAGTGATCCGGACGGCTACAATGAGCAGTTCTTC.

This clonotype appeared a few times. This chain links TRBV27 with TRBJ2-3; D is unresolved. This CDR3 has 14 amino acids. Trimming removed 5 bases from V and 4 bases from J, with 13 bases in between. Germline V gives CDR1 MNHEY, CDR2 SMNVEV (reference sequence). CDR3 bases: TGTGCCAGCAGTGATCGGCACGGACCAGATACGCAGTATTTT. Protein sequence: CASSDRHGPDTQYF.